A single sample is the source of the 2 T cell receptor beta chains below, sequenced in a study of cytomegalovirus exposure and HLA in healthy donors. TCRdb keeps only in-frame clones here, not all; method: immunoSEQ multiplex PCR. The repertoire has hundreds of thousands of clones, over 70% of them found once; the top ten carry more than 12%. The sample consisted of PBMCs. Receptor source: a woman in her thirties in good health and CMV-seropositive.

This clone was found a few times. The chain carries TRBV19 and TRBJ1-2; D ambiguous. Germline assignment: CDR1 LNHDA and CDR2 SQIVND (reference sequence). The CDR3 runs 14 residues. V was cut by 7 bases and J by 4 bases, with 16 bases left in between. CDR3 coding DNA: TGTGCCAGTATGGTATTCGGCAGCGCCTATGGCTACACCTTC. Its translation is CASMVFGSAYGYTF.

The CDR3 nucleotides are TGTGCCAGCAGCTACATCCGGGACAGGGGCAACGAGCAGTACTTC. Protein product: CASSYIRDRGNEQYF. The V and J genes are TRBV5-6 and TRBJ2-7, with 10 bases that match TRBD1. With 3 bases clipped from V and 5 bases from J, the junction kept 8 bases outside the gene matches. The CDR3 is made up of 15 amino acids. Per the germline V gene, CDR1 is SGHDT and CDR2 is YYEEEE.